This record concerns one TCR beta chain sequence. The run of the v3.0 immunoSEQ assay was at survey level. Repertoires were generated with immunoSEQ multiplex PCR, while TCRdb's copy carries only in-frame clones and drops some. This table holds tens of thousands of clones, over 80% found once. This sample stems from a study of long-term antiretroviral therapy in people with HIV. The CDR3 consists of 17 residues. Looked up from germline, CDR1 is MDHEN and CDR2 is SYDVKM. Trimming removed 8 bases from V and 0 bases from J, with 20 bases in between. The sample was unsorted PBMCs, taken 1.2 years after starting antiretroviral therapy. This chain links TRBV28 with TRBJ1-5; weak D call: TRBD1 (6 bases). This sequence originates from a woman aged 35 to 49 with HIV. The CDR3 region is CASGPLTGTYSNQPQHF. CDR3 coding DNA: TGTGCCAGCGGACCTTTGACAGGTACTTATAGCAATCAGCCCCAGCATTTT.